The T cell receptor beta chain described here comes from a study of CD8 T cells in ankylosing spondylitis. Study results and limitations: The study looked at matched synovial fluid samples from ankylosing spondylitis patients. Disease-linked clones were reported to be significantly enriched there. There was a TCR beta motif, made of several highly homologous variants, that appeared characteristic of ankylosing spondylitis blood.

This clonotype was detected many times. Its antigen remains unknown. In making TCR beta libraries, quantitative 5'-RACE with molecular barcodes was used. TCRdb redid the calling of the 5' RACE reads with MiXCR, one entry per CDR3 protein. The top ten clones hold 2.6% of a sample with approximately 240,000 distinct CDR3 sequences, about 10% of them seen once. The CDR3 is 16 amino acids. Germline CDR1 SGHRS, CDR2 YFSETQ. Trimming pared 3 bases from V and 1 base from J, leaving 16 bases between. This rearrangement joins TRBV5-1 to TRBJ2-5, with a tentative D call TRBD2 (6 bases). The sequence came from a male donor with ankylosing spondylitis or in good health (not recorded which). The sample consisted of blood, either unsorted or a sorted T cell fraction (not recorded which). CDR3 DNA sequence: TGCGCCAGCAGCTGGGCCGGAGGGAGATCCCAAGAGACCCAGTACTTC. Protein: CASSWAGGRSQETQYF.